This TCR beta chain is from a study of human T cells and chemical hapten exposure. Across the whole study: Patients, mostly women, had alopecia areata, alopecia totalis or alopecia universalis.

The CDR3 runs 14 residues. The J segment lost 5 bases and the V segment lost 6 bases, leaving 7 bases of the junction unmatched. A remark on this clonotype: What it recognizes is unknown.

Time point described: patch test 2, 6 weeks after DPC sensitization. Stated treatment: therapeutic diphenylcyclopropenone sensitization with weekly scalp DPC. TCRdb re-analysed the RACE reads in MiXCR, keeping a single row per CDR3 protein. The table has around 130,000 distinct CDR3 sequences, approximately 12% seen once; the top ten hold 1.2% to 1.5%. Study-wide results and limits: Significantly more large CDR3 similarity clusters were formed by expanded TCRs than by controls.

The sequencing used whole blood, collected in connection with sensitization to the hapten diphenylcyclopropenone (DPC). The chain links TRBV12-3 or TRBV12-4 to TRBJ2-5, with 9 nucleotides matching TRBD2. The sequence was obtained from a woman aged 45-65 years with alopecia areata. Some clones in this sample may be carry-over from other donors' samples. Here the CDR3 DNA reads TGTGCCAGCAGAGCGGGGGGTATCACGGAGACCCAGTACTTC. Residues: CASRAGGITETQYF.